Listed below are T cell receptor beta chains from one sample, sequenced in a study of shared clonotypes between healthy human individuals. Profiled with immunoSEQ multiplex PCR; TCRdb holds only in-frame clones, not every one. This table has 400,000 to 600,000 clones, almost 80% appearing once. What was sequenced was PBMCs. The receptors were gathered from a middle-aged woman in good health. Some clones in this sample may be carry-over from other donors' samples. The CDR3 runs from the conserved cysteine through the conserved F or W. Fields, in order: CDR3 DNA, CDR3 protein, clone size, J gene, D gene, V gene. A D gene is named only where the DNA matches it firmly. The size of a clone is reported for some rows only, either as once, few or many, or as a class for expanded clones.

TGCGCCAGCAGCGACAGACCGACTAGCACAGATACGCAGTATTTT,CASSDRPTSTDTQYF,-,TRBJ2-3,-,TRBV5-1
TGTGCCAGCAGTTTGGAGCGAAATGAGCAGTTCTTC,CASSLERNEQFF,-,TRBJ2-1,-,TRBV28
TGCGCCAGCAGCTTGCGGCGGGAGCTCAATGAGCAGTTCTTC,CASSLRRELNEQFF,once,TRBJ2-1,TRBD2,TRBV5-1
TGTGCCAGCAGCTTCCCCAATCAGCCCCAGCATTTT,CASSFPNQPQHF,-,TRBJ1-5,-,TRBV7-9
TGTGCCTGGAGTGTACGGCCCCCAGCGTTAGATGAGCAGTTCTTC,CAWSVRPPALDEQFF,once,TRBJ2-1,-,TRBV30
TGTGCCAGCAGCCCCGGACGGGCGACGAGGCAAGGTGAAGCTTTCTTT,CASSPGRATRQGEAFF,-,TRBJ1-1,-,TRBV7-2
TGTGCCAGCAGCCCCACAGGGGGCGCAACGGAAAAACTGTTTTTT,CASSPTGGATEKLFF,-,TRBJ1-4,TRBD1,TRBV11-2
TGTGCCATCAGTGGACAGGGGATTACAAACTATGGCTACACCTTC,CAISGQGITNYGYTF,-,TRBJ1-2,TRBD1,TRBV10-3
TGCGCCAGCGCGATATCTAGCGGGAGCTTCGGGGAGACCCAGTACTTC,CASAISSGSFGETQYF,-,TRBJ2-5,TRBD2,TRBV5-1
TGTGCCAGTAGTGAAACAGGGGCTGTGGGTCAGCCCCAGCATTTT,CASSETGAVGQPQHF,-,TRBJ1-5,TRBD1,TRBV19
TGCGCCAGCAGCCAAGTTAGGCTAGCGGTCTACAATGAGCAGTTCTTC,CASSQVRLAVYNEQFF,-,TRBJ2-1,TRBD2,TRBV4-1
TGTGCCAGCAGCTTAGCGGGAACCTACAATGAGCAGTTCTTC,CASSLAGTYNEQFF,-,TRBJ2-1,-,TRBV11-2
TGTGCCAGCAGCTTAGTGCCAGGCGGCGAGCAGTACTTC,CASSLVPGGEQYF,-,TRBJ2-7,-,TRBV11-1
TGCGCCAGCAGTATGGGACTAGCGGGACCCCTCTCCGAGCAGTACTTC,CASSMGLAGPLSEQYF,-,TRBJ2-7,TRBD2,TRBV10-1
TGCGCCAGCAATATAGGCGGGGACACTGAAGCTTTCTTT,CASNIGGDTEAFF,few,TRBJ1-1,-,TRBV10-2
TGTGCCAGCACCCGGGAGGGCCAGAATGAGCAGTTCTTC,CASTREGQNEQFF,-,TRBJ2-1,TRBD2,TRBV2
TGCGCCAGCAGCTATACCACGAACACTGAAGCTTTCTTT,CASSYTTNTEAFF,-,TRBJ1-1,-,TRBV5-1
TGCAGCATCGCCGGGGGAGCCCTGAATGAGCAGTTCTTC,CSIAGGALNEQFF,few,TRBJ2-1,-,TRBV29-1
TGTGCCAGCAGGACAGGGGGGACCGGGGAGCTGTTTTTT,CASRTGGTGELFF,-,TRBJ2-2,TRBD1,TRBV2
TGTGCCATCAGTGAGGGACAGTATAATGAAAAACTGTTTTTT,CAISEGQYNEKLFF,-,TRBJ1-4,-,TRBV10-3
TGTGCCAGCAGCCCCGGGACTAGCTTTGAGCAGTTCTTC,CASSPGTSFEQFF,few,TRBJ2-1,TRBD2,TRBV7-3
TGTGCCAGCAGTTTCATCGGGAACACTGAAGCTTTCTTT,CASSFIGNTEAFF,many,TRBJ1-1,-,TRBV27
TGTGCCAGCAGCCAACGGGGAGGACACCCTGAAGCTTTCTTT,CASSQRGGHPEAFF,-,TRBJ1-1,-,TRBV9
TGTGCCAGCGTAAAGTTCGGGACAGGGGCCTCTAACTATGGCTACACCTTC,CASVKFGTGASNYGYTF,-,TRBJ1-2,TRBD1,TRBV2
TGTGCCAGCAACAGAAATGCCATCCAAGAGACCCAGTACTTC,CASNRNAIQETQYF,few,TRBJ2-5,-,TRBV2
TGTGCCAGCAGCCAATCGACCCAATACACAAACCCTGAAGCTTTCTTT,CASSQSTQYTNPEAFF,-,TRBJ1-1,-,TRBV4-2
TGCAGCGTTGAAGGGATCCGAGGTGAGAGGAGGACTGAAGCTTTCTTT,CSVEGIRGERRTEAFF,-,TRBJ1-1,-,TRBV29-1
TGTGCCAGCAGCCCTTCTCGGTCAGATACGCAGTATTTT,CASSPSRSDTQYF,once,TRBJ2-3,-,TRBV7-2
TGTGCCACCAGCAGAGCCCTTAGCGGTCATGAGCAGTTCTTC,CATSRALSGHEQFF,-,TRBJ2-1,-,TRBV15
TGTGCCAGCGGGGTAGCGGATAGCTCCTACAATGAGCAGTTCTTC,CASGVADSSYNEQFF,many,TRBJ2-1,-,TRBV6-1
TGCGCCAGCAATCCAGTACCTGCGGTCACCGGGGAGCTGTTTTTT,CASNPVPAVTGELFF,once,TRBJ2-2,-,TRBV4-1
TGTGCCAGCTCACCATCGGCAGATACGCAGTATTTT,CASSPSADTQYF,-,TRBJ2-3,-,TRBV18
TGTGCCAGCAGTGAAGCAGGGAACACTGAAGCTTTCTTT,CASSEAGNTEAFF,-,TRBJ1-1,-,TRBV6-1
TGTGCCAGCAGCTCCTGGGTACTAGCGGGGGAAGAGACCCAGTACTTC,CASSSWVLAGEETQYF,-,TRBJ2-5,TRBD2,TRBV7-2
TGCGCCAGCAGCCAATCACAGGGGCGGCTCGACTATGGCTACACCTTC,CASSQSQGRLDYGYTF,-,TRBJ1-2,TRBD1,TRBV4-3
TGTGCCAGCAGTTTAAGGGGACCAGATACGCAGTATTTT,CASSLRGPDTQYF,many,TRBJ2-3,-,TRBV28
TGTGCCTGGAGTCACAGGGGAAATCAGCCCCAGCATTTT,CAWSHRGNQPQHF,few,TRBJ1-5,TRBD1,TRBV30
TGCGCCAGCAGTCCGCCATCGGGACTAGCCAACTACGAGCAGTACTTC,CASSPPSGLANYEQYF,-,TRBJ2-7,TRBD2,TRBV10-2
TGTGCCAGTAGTAATCCGGGGTTCTCTTCTGAAGCTTTCTTT,CASSNPGFSSEAFF,-,TRBJ1-1,-,TRBV19
TGTGCCAGCAGCTCGTTCGGGTACGAGCAGTACTTC,CASSSFGYEQYF,few,TRBJ2-7,-,TRBV5-6
TGCGCCAGCAGCTCCCGCGGGGGATTTGAGCAGTACTTC,CASSSRGGFEQYF,once,TRBJ2-7,TRBD2,TRBV4-1
TGCGCCAGCAGCTTGGCCGGACTTTACACCGGGGAGCTGTTTTTT,CASSLAGLYTGELFF,-,TRBJ2-2,-,TRBV5-1
TGTGCCAGCAGCTCGGGACAGGGGCTAGGTCATGGCTACACCTTC,CASSSGQGLGHGYTF,few,TRBJ1-2,TRBD1,TRBV7-2
TGTGCCAGCAGCTTGGATAGCGGGCGCCAAGAGACCCAGTACTTC,CASSLDSGRQETQYF,-,TRBJ2-5,TRBD2,TRBV5-4
TGTGCCAGCTCACCTGACGGGAACTATGGCTACACCTTC,CASSPDGNYGYTF,once,TRBJ1-2,-,TRBV18
TGTGCCAGCAGTGGGGACAGGGGTGGCGGTAGCAATCAGCCCCAGCATTTT,CASSGDRGGGSNQPQHF,-,TRBJ1-5,TRBD1,TRBV6-1
TGCGCCAGCAGCTGGGGGACAGGGGGCGGTCAGCCCCAGCATTTT,CASSWGTGGGQPQHF,many,TRBJ1-5,TRBD1,TRBV5-1